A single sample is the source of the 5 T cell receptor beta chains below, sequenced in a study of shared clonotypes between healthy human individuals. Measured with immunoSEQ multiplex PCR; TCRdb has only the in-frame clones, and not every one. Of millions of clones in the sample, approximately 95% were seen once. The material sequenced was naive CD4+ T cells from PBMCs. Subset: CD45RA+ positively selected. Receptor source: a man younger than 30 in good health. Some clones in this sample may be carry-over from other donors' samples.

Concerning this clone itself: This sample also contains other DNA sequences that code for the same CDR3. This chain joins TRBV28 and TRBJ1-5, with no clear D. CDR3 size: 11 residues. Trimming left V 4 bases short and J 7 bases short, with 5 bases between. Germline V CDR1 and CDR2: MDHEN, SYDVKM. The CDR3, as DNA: TGTGCCAGCAGTTCACGGCAGCCCCAGCATTTT. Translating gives CASSSRQPQHF. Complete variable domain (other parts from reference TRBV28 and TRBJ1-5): DVKVTQSSRYLVKRTGEKVFLECVQDMDHENMFWYRQDPGLGLRLIYFSYDVKMKEKGDIPEGYSVSREKKERFSLILESASTNQTSMYLCASSSRQPQHFGDGTRLSIL.

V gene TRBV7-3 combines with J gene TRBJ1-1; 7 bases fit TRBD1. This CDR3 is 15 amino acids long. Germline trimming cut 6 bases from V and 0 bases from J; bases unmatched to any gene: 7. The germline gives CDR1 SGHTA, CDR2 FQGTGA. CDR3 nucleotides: TGTGCCAGCAGGCGGGACAGTACGATGAACACTGAAGCTTTCTTT. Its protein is CASRRDSTMNTEAFF. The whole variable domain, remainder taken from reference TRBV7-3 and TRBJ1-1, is GAGVSQTPSNKVTEKGKYVELRCDPISGHTALYWYRQSLGQGPEFLIYFQGTGAADDSGLPNDRFFAVRPEGSVSTLKIQRTERGDSAVYLCASRRDSTMNTEAFFGQGTRLTVV.

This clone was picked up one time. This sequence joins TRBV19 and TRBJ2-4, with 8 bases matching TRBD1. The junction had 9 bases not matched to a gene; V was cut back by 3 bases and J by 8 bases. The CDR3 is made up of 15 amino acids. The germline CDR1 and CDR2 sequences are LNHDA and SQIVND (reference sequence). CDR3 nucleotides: TGTGCCAGTAGTATTTCAACAGGGGGGCGAGACATTCAGTACTTC. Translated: CASSISTGGRDIQYF.

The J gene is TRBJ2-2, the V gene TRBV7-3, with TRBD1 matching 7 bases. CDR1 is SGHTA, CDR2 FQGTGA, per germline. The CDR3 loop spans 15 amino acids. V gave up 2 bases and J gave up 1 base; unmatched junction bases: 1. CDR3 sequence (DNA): TGTGCCAGCAGCTTATACAGGGGGAACACCGGGGAGCTGTTTTTT. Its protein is CASSLYRGNTGELFF.

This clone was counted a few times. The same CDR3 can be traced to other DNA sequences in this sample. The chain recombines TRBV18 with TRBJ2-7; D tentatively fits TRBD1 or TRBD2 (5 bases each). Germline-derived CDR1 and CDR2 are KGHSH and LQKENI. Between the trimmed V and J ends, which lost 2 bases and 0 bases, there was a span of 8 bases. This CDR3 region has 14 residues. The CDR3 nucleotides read TGTGCCAGCTCACCAGGGACGGTCTCCTACGAGCAGTACTTC. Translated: CASSPGTVSYEQYF. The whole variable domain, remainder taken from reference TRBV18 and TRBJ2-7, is NAGVMQNPRHLVRRRGQEARLRCSPMKGHSHVYWYRQLPEEGLKFMVYLQKENIIDESGMPKERFSAEFPKEGPSILRIQQVVRGDSAAYFCASSPGTVSYEQYFGPGTRLTVT.